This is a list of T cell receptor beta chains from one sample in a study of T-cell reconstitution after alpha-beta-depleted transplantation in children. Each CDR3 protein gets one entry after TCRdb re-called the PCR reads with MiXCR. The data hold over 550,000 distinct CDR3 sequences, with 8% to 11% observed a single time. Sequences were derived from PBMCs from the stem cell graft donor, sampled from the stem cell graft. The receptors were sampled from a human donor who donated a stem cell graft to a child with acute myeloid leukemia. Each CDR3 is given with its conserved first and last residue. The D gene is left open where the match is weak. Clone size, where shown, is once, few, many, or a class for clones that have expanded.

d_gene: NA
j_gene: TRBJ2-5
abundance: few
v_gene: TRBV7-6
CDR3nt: TGTGCCAGCAGCTTAGTTGGGGATCTAGCTAGCGAGACCCAGTACTTC
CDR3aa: CASSLVGDLASETQYF

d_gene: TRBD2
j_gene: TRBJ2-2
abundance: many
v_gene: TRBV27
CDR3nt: TGTGCCAGCAGTTTTTATCAGGGCCTAGCGGGAGGACGGAACACCGGGGAGCTGTTTTTT
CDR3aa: CASSFYQGLAGGRNTGELFF

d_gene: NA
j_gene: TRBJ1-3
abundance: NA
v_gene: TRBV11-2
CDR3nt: TGTGCCAGCAGCCCGTACGGGGCTCCTGGAAACACCATATATTTT
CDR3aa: CASSPYGAPGNTIYF

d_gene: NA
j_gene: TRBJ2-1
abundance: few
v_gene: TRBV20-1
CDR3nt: TGCAGTCTTAATGTGGTACGGGGCAATGAGCAGTTCTTC
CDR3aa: CSLNVVRGNEQFF

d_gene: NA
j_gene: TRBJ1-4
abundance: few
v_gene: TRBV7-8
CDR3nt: TGTGCCAGCCTATTCAGGGGTGATACTAATGAAAAACTGTTTTTT
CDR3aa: CASLFRGDTNEKLFF

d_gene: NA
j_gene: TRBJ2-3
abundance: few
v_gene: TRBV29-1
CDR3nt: TGCAGCGTTGGGGACGGTCTGGGGGGTCGCACAGATACGCAGTATTTT
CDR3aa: CSVGDGLGGRTDTQYF

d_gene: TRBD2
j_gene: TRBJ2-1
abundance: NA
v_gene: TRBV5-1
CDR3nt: TGCGCCAGCAGCCCCTTAAAAAGCGGGAGCCTCAATGAGCAGTTCTTC
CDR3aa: CASSPLKSGSLNEQFF

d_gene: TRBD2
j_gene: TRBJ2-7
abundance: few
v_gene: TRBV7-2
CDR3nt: TGTGCCACTCGGCCTAGCGGGAGCTACGAGCAGTACTTC
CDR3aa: CATRPSGSYEQYF

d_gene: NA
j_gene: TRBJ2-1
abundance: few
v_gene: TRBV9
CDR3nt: TGTGCCAGCAGCGTAGAACCCAGGACTTTTGAGCAGTTCTTC
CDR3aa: CASSVEPRTFEQFF

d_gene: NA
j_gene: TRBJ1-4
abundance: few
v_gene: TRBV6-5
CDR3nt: TGTGCCAGCAGTTACGCCGACAGGCGGAGGGAAAAACTGTTTTTT
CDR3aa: CASSYADRRREKLFF

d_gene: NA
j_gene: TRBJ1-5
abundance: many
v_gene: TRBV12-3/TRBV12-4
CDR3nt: TGTGCCAGCAGTTTCCTAGGGGTAGGGGCAATCAGTCAGCCCCAGCATTTT
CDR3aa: CASSFLGVGAISQPQHF

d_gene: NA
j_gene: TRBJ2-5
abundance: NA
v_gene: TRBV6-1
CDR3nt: TGTGCCAGCAGTCCGGCCCCGACGGGGTACCAAGAGACCCAGTACTTC
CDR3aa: CASSPAPTGYQETQYF

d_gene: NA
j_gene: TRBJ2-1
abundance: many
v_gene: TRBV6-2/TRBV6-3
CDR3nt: TGTGCCAGCAGTTACTCTCGGGACAATGAGCAGTTCTTC
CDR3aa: CASSYSRDNEQFF

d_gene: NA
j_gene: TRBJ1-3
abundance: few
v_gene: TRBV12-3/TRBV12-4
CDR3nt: TGTGCCATCAGTTTGGGGTTGGGCCGGACTTGGTCTGGAAACACCATATATTTT
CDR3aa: CAISLGLGRTWSGNTIYF

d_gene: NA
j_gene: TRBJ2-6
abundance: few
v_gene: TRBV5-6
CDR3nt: TGTGCCAGCAGCTCTGAGGTACCTGGGGCCAACGTCCTGACTTTC
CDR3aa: CASSSEVPGANVLTF

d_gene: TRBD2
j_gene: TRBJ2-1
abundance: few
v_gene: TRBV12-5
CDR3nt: TGTGCTAGTGGTTTGCGCCTAGCGGGAGGCCCCAATGAGCAGTTCTTC
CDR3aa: CASGLRLAGGPNEQFF

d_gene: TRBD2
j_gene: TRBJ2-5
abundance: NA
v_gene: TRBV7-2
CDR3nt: TGTGCCAGCAGCCCCCGGACTAGCGGGACAAGGCAAGAGACCCAGTACTTC
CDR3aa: CASSPRTSGTRQETQYF

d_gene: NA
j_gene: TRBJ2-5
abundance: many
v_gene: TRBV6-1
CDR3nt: TGTGCCAGCAGTGTTTCTTCCTTGAGACTCCGGGATAAGGGAGAGACCCAGTACTTC
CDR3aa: CASSVSSLRLRDKGETQYF

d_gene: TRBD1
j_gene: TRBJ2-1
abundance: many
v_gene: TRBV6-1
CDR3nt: TGTGCCAGCAGTGGGACAGGGGGCAATGAGCAGTTCTTC
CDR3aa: CASSGTGGNEQFF

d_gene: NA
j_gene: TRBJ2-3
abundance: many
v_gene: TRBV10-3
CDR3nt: TGTGCCATCAGGGGGAGCACAGATACGCAGTATTTT
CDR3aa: CAIRGSTDTQYF

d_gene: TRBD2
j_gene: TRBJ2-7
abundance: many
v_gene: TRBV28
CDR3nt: TGTGCCAGCAGTAGGCAGGGACTACGTGTGCAGTACTTC
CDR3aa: CASSRQGLRVQYF

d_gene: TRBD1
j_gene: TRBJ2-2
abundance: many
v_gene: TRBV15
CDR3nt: TGTGCCACCAGACCTGGTGGGACAGATCGTGGCGGGGAGCTGTTTTTT
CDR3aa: CATRPGGTDRGGELFF

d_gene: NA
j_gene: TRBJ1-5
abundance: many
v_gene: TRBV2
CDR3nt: TGTGCCAGCAGTGATTGGAGTAGCAATCAGCCCCAGCATTTT
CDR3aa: CASSDWSSNQPQHF

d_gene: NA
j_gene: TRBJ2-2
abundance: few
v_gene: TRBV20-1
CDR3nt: TGCAGTGCTAGAGTTTCGGGGGCCGGGGAGCTGTTTTTT
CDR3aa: CSARVSGAGELFF

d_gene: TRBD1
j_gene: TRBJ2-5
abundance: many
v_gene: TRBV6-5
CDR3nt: TGTGCCAGCAGTTACGGACAGGGGCTTAGGGAGACCCAGTACTTC
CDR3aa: CASSYGQGLRETQYF

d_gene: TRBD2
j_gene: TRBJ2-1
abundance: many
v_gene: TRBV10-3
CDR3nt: TGTGCCATCAGGGTCGGACTAGATATGCATGAGCAGTTCTTC
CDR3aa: CAIRVGLDMHEQFF

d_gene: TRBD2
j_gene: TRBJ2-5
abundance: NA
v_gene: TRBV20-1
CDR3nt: TGCAGTGCTAAAAATGGACTAGCGAGCGAGACCCAGTACTTC
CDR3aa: CSAKNGLASETQYF

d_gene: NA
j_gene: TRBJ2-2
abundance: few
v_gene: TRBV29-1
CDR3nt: TGCAGCGTTTCCCAGGGTGGCGGGACTGGCGGGGAGCTGTTTTTT
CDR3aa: CSVSQGGGTGGELFF

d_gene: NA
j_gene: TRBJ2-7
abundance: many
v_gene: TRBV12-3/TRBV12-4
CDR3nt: TGTGCCAGCAACCTCGGGACCCACGGCTCTGAGCAGTACTTC
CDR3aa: CASNLGTHGSEQYF

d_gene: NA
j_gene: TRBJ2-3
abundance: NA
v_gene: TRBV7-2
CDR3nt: TGTGCCAGCAGCTCGCAGATAGATACGCAGTATTTT
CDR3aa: CASSSQIDTQYF

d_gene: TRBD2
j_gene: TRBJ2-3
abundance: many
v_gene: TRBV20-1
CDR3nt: TGCTCCGGGACTAGCGGCACAGATACGCAGTATTTT
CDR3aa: CSGTSGTDTQYF